The next 7 T cell receptor beta chains were all read from a single sample in a study of control samples from healthy donors and cancer patients. Libraries were prepared by immunoSEQ multiplex PCR; TCRdb keeps only in-frame clonotypes and omits some of them. This sample carries about 130,000 clones, around 92% of them seen once, and the ten largest clones take 0.5% to 0.7%. The sample taken for sequencing was PBMCs. These receptor sequences come from a man older than 75 with head and neck cancer.

This clone was detected only a few times. The chain couples TRBV30 to TRBJ1-1; D may be TRBD1 (5 bases). Germline-derived CDR1 and CDR2 are GTSNPN and SVGIG (reference sequence). Trimming cost V 0 bases and J 5 bases, with 10 bases left between them. CDR3 length: 13 amino acids. This CDR3 is CAWSVKGLTEAFF. The CDR3 DNA reads TGTGCCTGGAGTGTTAAGGGGCTGACTGAAGCTTTCTTT.

This chain connects TRBV20-1 to TRBJ1-5; the match to TRBD1 covers 10 bases. Germline V CDR1 and CDR2: DFQATT, SNEGSKA (reference sequence). This CDR3 is 17 amino acids long. Losses at the gene ends were 3 bases for V and 6 bases for J; bases not matched to a gene: 14. Here the CDR3 DNA reads TGCAGTGCTAGTGGGAGACAGGGGGCAGGCGGGGGTCAGCCCCAGCATTTT. It translates to CSASGRQGAGGGQPQHF.

V gene TRBV29-1 combines with J gene TRBJ1-1, with D possibly TRBD1 on 5 matching bases. There are 12 residues in the CDR3. Germline V CDR1 and CDR2: SQVTM, ANQGSEA. The V end lost 4 bases, the J end lost 4 bases, and 10 bases lay between the germline ends. CDR3 sequence reads: CSVGGGVTEAFF. The CDR3 nucleotides are TGCAGCGTTGGTGGGGGAGTCACTGAAGCTTTCTTT.

J is TRBJ2-7 and V is TRBV3-1 (or the pseudogene TRBV3-2); 9 nucleotides align to TRBD2. Unmatched junction bases numbered 11, after V lost 8 bases and J lost 3 bases. Germline V gene sequence: CDR1 LGHDT, CDR2 YNNKEL (reference sequence). The length of the CDR3 is 15 residues. For the CDR3, the DNA is TGTGCCAGCGCCCGGTGGAGCGGGGGGAACTACGAGCAGTACTTC. Protein sequence: CASARWSGGNYEQYF.

This chain links TRBV5-1 with TRBJ1-1, with no clear D. V lost 1 base and J lost 5, with 9 bases in between. The CDR3 loop spans 13 amino acids. CDR1 is SGHRS and CDR2 is YFSETQ in the germline V gene. For the CDR3, the DNA is TGCGCCAGCAGCTTGAGTCCCGAGACTGAAGCTTTCTTT. Residues: CASSLSPETEAFF.

V gene TRBV11-2 combines with J gene TRBJ1-5; a possible D gene is TRBD1 (6 bases). The CDR3 is made up of 16 amino acids. Germline loops: CDR1 SGHAT, CDR2 FQNNGV. V was shortened by 5 bases and J by 4 bases, with 18 bases between the two germline ends. The CDR3 is CASSRVGGLRNQPQHF. The CDR3 nucleotides are TGTGCCAGCAGCCGGGTGGGGGGGCTTAGGAATCAGCCCCAGCATTTT.

The chain uses TRBV7-2 and TRBJ1-6; no clear D gene. Germline loops: CDR1 SGHTA, CDR2 FQGNSA. This CDR3 region has 14 residues. Trimming pared 1 base from V and 10 bases from J, leaving 11 bases between. The CDR3 spells CASSLVPRGSPLHF. The CDR3 nucleotides read TGTGCCAGCAGCTTAGTTCCTCGAGGGTCACCCCTCCACTTT.